The present T cell receptor beta chain was sequenced within a study of identical twins. General study results and limits: Researchers reported excess low generation probability among twin-shared out-of-frame alpha sequences. Findings depended on cross-sectional statistics rather than tracking the same donors.

TCRdb passed the 5' RACE reads through MiXCR, listing each CDR3 protein once. The sample has roughly 570,000 distinct CDR3 sequences; 9% to 10% are singletons. Ten or more counts support this clonotype. Its cognate antigen is unknown. V lost 7 bases and J lost 0, with 21 bases in between. CDR3 length: 18 amino acids. These data are also associated with another study on yellow fever vaccine responses in identical twins.

The sample comprised PBMCs. The chain combines TRBV12-3 or TRBV12-4 with TRBJ1-4; D may be TRBD1 (6 bases). This receptor was taken from a woman aged 18-29 years in good health. The DNA for the CDR3 is TGTGCCAGCACTTCTCTTTGGACAGTCGTTGCAACTAATGAAAAACTGTTTTTT. Translation: CASTSLWTVVATNEKLFF.